The rows below give T cell receptor beta chains drawn from one sample of a study of T cell changes during pregnancy in multiple sclerosis. The protocol was immunoSEQ multiplex PCR, while the TCRdb copy is restricted to in-frame clones and leaves out a portion. The table has under 50,000 clones, 80% to 95% seen once. The material sequenced was CD8+ T cells from peripheral blood mononuclear cells, taken in the third trimester of pregnancy. These receptors came from a female donor with multiple sclerosis, enrolled in a pregnancy study. The CDR3 runs from the conserved cysteine through the conserved F or W. The D gene is left open where the match is weak. Size values are once, few and many counts, or a class for expanded clones, and some rows have none.

abundance: -
d_gene: TRBD1
v_gene: TRBV27
j_gene: TRBJ2-7
CDR3nt: TGTGCCAGCAGCCTACAGGGGCGCACCTACGAGCAGTACTTC
CDR3aa: CASSLQGRTYEQYF

abundance: -
d_gene: -
v_gene: TRBV27
j_gene: TRBJ2-1
CDR3nt: TGTGCCAGCAGTTTTCGGGACTCCTACAATGAGCAGTTCTTC
CDR3aa: CASSFRDSYNEQFF

abundance: -
d_gene: -
v_gene: TRBV4-1
j_gene: TRBJ2-5
CDR3nt: TGCGCCAGCAGCCAAGGCTCGGGTCGGGCCCAGTACTTC
CDR3aa: CASSQGSGRAQYF

abundance: -
d_gene: TRBD2
v_gene: TRBV4-3
j_gene: TRBJ2-3
CDR3nt: TGCGCCAGCAGCCATTCTGGGGGGGCAGATACGCAGTATTTT
CDR3aa: CASSHSGGADTQYF

abundance: once
d_gene: -
v_gene: TRBV4-3
j_gene: TRBJ2-1
CDR3nt: TGCGCCAGCAGCCAAAGTAAGGACTACGCCAATGAGCAGTTCTTC
CDR3aa: CASSQSKDYANEQFF

abundance: once
d_gene: TRBD1
v_gene: TRBV30
j_gene: TRBJ2-3
CDR3nt: TGTGCCTGGAGACCGGGACAGGGTGGGACAGATACGCAGTATTTT
CDR3aa: CAWRPGQGGTDTQYF

abundance: -
d_gene: -
v_gene: TRBV30
j_gene: TRBJ2-1
CDR3nt: TGTGCCTGGAGTTCGAGGGAGAGGGTCAATGAGCAGTTCTTC
CDR3aa: CAWSSRERVNEQFF

abundance: medium-sized
d_gene: TRBD2
v_gene: TRBV7-9
j_gene: TRBJ2-5
CDR3nt: TGTGCCAGCAGCTTAGGCGAACGAGCGGGAGTAAACCAAGAGACCCAGTACTTC
CDR3aa: CASSLGERAGVNQETQYF

abundance: -
d_gene: -
v_gene: TRBV27
j_gene: TRBJ2-1
CDR3nt: TGTGCCAGCAGCCCCCGGGAAAACAATGAGCAGTTCTTC
CDR3aa: CASSPRENNEQFF

abundance: -
d_gene: TRBD1
v_gene: TRBV6-4
j_gene: TRBJ2-2
CDR3nt: TGTGCCAGCAGGACAGGGGACACCGGGGAGCTGTTTTTT
CDR3aa: CASRTGDTGELFF